This paragraph reports one T cell receptor (beta chain). The data belong to a study of blood T cells in healthy people across ages. Germline lookup yields CDR1 MNHNY and CDR2 SVGAGI (reference sequence). The CDR3 extends over 14 amino acids. V was clipped by 8 bases and J by 13 bases; unmatched bases: 13. A second PCR of 7 to 11 cycles used a sample-barcoded 5' primer and a J-beta primer mix. TCRdb reprocessed the 5' RACE reads with MiXCR, giving one entry per CDR3 protein. The data show 1,300,000 or so distinct CDR3 sequences, with approximately 59% seen just once and 5% to 7% held by the top ten. This rearrangement joins TRBV6-6 to TRBJ2-4; 11 bases map to TRBD2. The sequence was obtained from a man aged 18 to 29 in good health. Input material: blood. The CDR3 protein is CASHPTSGRGEQYF. In nucleotides, the CDR3 is TGTGCCAGCCATCCTACTAGCGGGAGAGGTGAGCAGTACTTC.